Listed below are T cell receptor beta chains from one sample, sequenced in a study of T-cell reconstitution after alpha-beta-depleted transplantation in children. TCRdb processed the PCR reads anew with MiXCR; each CDR3 protein has one entry. This table holds more than 60,000 distinct CDR3 sequences, roughly 6.6% found once. The sequencing used PBMCs from the stem cell graft donor, collected from the stem cell graft. All receptors derive from a human donor who donated a stem cell graft to a child with acute lymphoblastic leukemia. Both conserved end residues are part of each CDR3. The D gene is left open where the match is weak. The size of a clone is reported for some rows only, either as once, few or many, or as a class for expanded clones.

cdr3_aa | cdr3_nt | clone_size | j_call | d_call | v_call
CASSQRAGGRYEQYF | TGTGCCAGCAGCCAGAGAGCGGGAGGAAGATACGAGCAGTACTTC | many | TRBJ2-7 | TRBD2 | TRBV4-2
CASSRFNTEAFF | TGTGCCAGCAGTAGATTTAACACTGAAGCTTTCTTT | - | TRBJ1-1 | - | TRBV28
CASSQDVSSGANVLTF | TGCGCCAGCAGCCAAGATGTCAGCTCTGGGGCCAACGTCCTGACTTTC | medium-sized | TRBJ2-6 | - | TRBV4-3
CSARRTSGMDTQYF | TGCAGTGCTAGAAGGACTAGCGGGATGGATACGCAGTATTTT | many | TRBJ2-3 | TRBD2 | TRBV20-1
CSVEYGGNTNEKLFF | TGCAGCGTTGAATATGGTGGGAACACTAATGAAAAACTGTTTTTT | many | TRBJ1-4 | - | TRBV29-1
CASRLVRGGSYNEQFF | TGTGCAAGTCGCTTAGTGCGGGGGGGGTCCTACAATGAGCAGTTCTTC | few | TRBJ2-1 | - | TRBV12-2
CASSYLKDAAYEQYF | TGTGCCAGCAGTTACCTCAAGGACGCAGCCTACGAGCAGTACTTC | many | TRBJ2-7 | - | TRBV6-5
CSANTGGNIQYF | TGCAGTGCCAATACCGGGGGAAACATTCAGTACTTC | few | TRBJ2-4 | - | TRBV20-1
CASSSGTSGGDLYNEHFF | TGTGCCAGCAGCTCCGGGACTAGCGGGGGGGACCTGTACAATGAGCATTTCTTC | many | TRBJ2-1 | TRBD2 | TRBV7-2
CASETGPYTDTQYF | TGCGCCAGTGAGACAGGGCCTTACACAGATACGCAGTATTTT | many | TRBJ2-3 | TRBD1 | TRBV10-2
CASSFGGAVPNEQFF | TGTGCCAGCAGTTTCGGGGGGGCCGTTCCAAATGAGCAGTTCTTC | - | TRBJ2-1 | TRBD2 | TRBV12-3/TRBV12-4
CASTEQGNQPQHF | TGTGCCAGCACCGAACAGGGGAATCAGCCCCAGCATTTT | many | TRBJ1-5 | TRBD1 | TRBV6-2/TRBV6-3
CAISQQWGEDTIYF | TGCGCCATCAGCCAACAGTGGGGTGAGGACACCATATATTTT | - | TRBJ1-3 | - | TRBV4-3
CASSLPLAGNTGELFF | TGTGCCAGCAGCTTGCCACTAGCGGGGAACACCGGGGAGCTGTTTTTT | few | TRBJ2-2 | TRBD2 | TRBV11-2
CASSLSPYFYNEQFF | TGTGCCAGCAGCTTAAGTCCCTACTTCTACAATGAGCAGTTCTTC | few | TRBJ2-1 | - | TRBV7-3
CATSGESSGSSYNEQFF | TGTGCCACCAGTGGAGAATCTAGCGGGAGCTCCTACAATGAGCAGTTCTTC | many | TRBJ2-1 | TRBD2 | TRBV24-1
CASTPNGIRYNEQFF | TGTGCCAGTACCCCGAACGGGATTCGCTACAATGAGCAGTTCTTC | many | TRBJ2-1 | - | TRBV19
CASSLGGGYSPLHF | TGTGCCAGCAGCTTGGGCGGGGGCTATTCACCCCTCCACTTT | many | TRBJ1-6 | - | TRBV7-2
CASSPFHDGGDDSNQPQHF | TGTGCCAGCAGCCCCTTTCATGACGGGGGAGACGATAGCAATCAGCCCCAGCATTTT | - | TRBJ1-5 | - | TRBV28
CASRRGTEAFF | TGTGCCAGCAGAAGGGGGACTGAAGCTTTCTTT | many | TRBJ1-1 | - | TRBV3-1
CASRPRDPGHGYTF | TGTGCCAGCAGACCCCGGGACCCAGGCCATGGCTACACCTTC | many | TRBJ1-2 | - | TRBV27
CASSDLAGVYNEQFF | TGTGCCAGCAGTGACCTAGCGGGAGTGTATAATGAGCAGTTCTTC | many | TRBJ2-1 | TRBD2 | TRBV6-4
CASRPGTGDPNEQFF | TGCGCCAGCAGACCCGGGACAGGGGACCCCAATGAGCAGTTCTTC | many | TRBJ2-1 | TRBD1 | TRBV4-3
CASSLIEGMNEKLFF | TGTGCCAGCAGCTTAATTGAGGGAATGAATGAAAAACTGTTTTTT | many | TRBJ1-4 | - | TRBV7-9
CSANPLANQQFF | TGCAGTGCTAACCCCCTAGCGAATCAGCAGTTCTTC | many | TRBJ2-1 | - | TRBV20-1
CASSHSTGARGPTNYGYTF | TGCGCCAGCAGCCATTCGACAGGGGCTCGAGGTCCAACTAACTATGGCTACACCTTC | few | TRBJ1-2 | TRBD1 | TRBV4-3
CASGLREVGTEAFF | TGCGCCAGCGGTCTGAGGGAAGTAGGCACTGAAGCTTTCTTT | many | TRBJ1-1 | - | TRBV4-1
CASSVGNIEAFF | TGTGCCAGCTCAGTAGGGAACATTGAAGCTTTCTTT | - | TRBJ1-1 | - | TRBV18
CASSLRQVSGANVLTF | TGTGCCAGCAGTCTCCGACAGGTCTCTGGGGCCAACGTCCTGACTTTC | many | TRBJ2-6 | - | TRBV6-2/TRBV6-3
CASSGLGQANTIYF | TGTGCCAGCAGTGGACTGGGACAGGCAAACACCATATATTTT | many | TRBJ1-3 | TRBD1 | TRBV6-1
CASSKRQGYNEQFF | TGTGCCAGCAGCAAACGACAGGGGTACAATGAGCAGTTCTTC | many | TRBJ2-1 | TRBD1 | TRBV7-2
CASSWGEKLFF | TGTGCCAGCAGCTGGGGGGAAAAACTGTTTTTT | few | TRBJ1-4 | - | TRBV11-2
CASSSSGSTADTQYF | TGTGCCAGCAGCTCGAGCGGTTCCACGGCGGATACGCAGTATTTT | many | TRBJ2-3 | - | TRBV11-2
CASSSTGSGIQYF | TGTGCCAGCAGCTCGACAGGGTCGGGAATTCAGTACTTC | few | TRBJ2-4 | TRBD1 | TRBV7-2
CASSYYDGPRPQETQYF | TGTGCCAGCAGTTACTACGACGGCCCAAGACCCCAAGAGACCCAGTACTTC | many | TRBJ2-5 | - | TRBV6-2/TRBV6-3
CASSLGPTGTSGGYEQYF | TGCGCCAGCAGCTTGGGCCCGACAGGGACTAGCGGAGGGTACGAGCAGTACTTC | many | TRBJ2-7 | TRBD2 | TRBV5-1
CASSFSGYGYTF | TGTGCCAGCAGCTTCTCCGGGTATGGCTACACCTTC | few | TRBJ1-2 | - | TRBV11-2
CSVSREPKNIQYF | TGCAGTGTTTCTCGGGAGCCCAAAAACATTCAGTACTTC | - | TRBJ2-4 | - | TRBV20-1
CASSSSEGRSEKLFF | TGTGCCAGCAGCTCTTCGGAGGGACGGAGTGAAAAACTGTTTTTT | many | TRBJ1-4 | - | TRBV7-9
CASRMVQGDNTGELFF | TGTGCCAGCAGAATGGTGCAGGGCGATAACACCGGGGAGCTGTTTTTT | many | TRBJ2-2 | - | TRBV2